A selection of T cell receptor beta chains follows, all from one sample in a study of naive and memory T cell subsets. TCRdb reprocessed the 5' RACE reads with MiXCR, giving one entry per CDR3 protein. This table has about 22,000 distinct CDR3 sequences, 4.2% appearing once. Receptors were obtained from a male donor in good health. The CDR3 runs from the conserved cysteine through the conserved F or W. The D gene is left open where the match is weak. Size is omitted from some rows. Given values are once, few, many or a class for expanded clones.

medium-sized	TRBV6-4	TRBD2	TRBJ2-3	CASSDGTSGTDTQYF	TGTGCCAGCAGTGACGGGACTAGCGGGACAGATACGCAGTATTTT
many	TRBV28	NA	TRBJ2-2	CASSYLPAGVKWNTGELFF	TGTGCCAGCAGTTACCTCCCGGCAGGGGTGAAATGGAACACCGGGGAGCTGTTTTTT
few	TRBV20-1	NA	TRBJ2-7	CSANRDGVVF	TGCAGTGCTAACAGGGACGGAGTTGTCTTC
many	TRBV4-3	NA	TRBJ2-5	CASSQDGEMETQYF	TGCGCCAGCAGCCAAGATGGAGAAATGGAGACCCAGTACTTC
many	TRBV5-4	TRBD1	TRBJ2-1	CASLRDRVNEQFF	TGTGCCAGCCTCCGGGACAGGGTTAATGAGCAGTTCTTC
many	TRBV7-2	TRBD2	TRBJ2-7	CASSLASGDPSYEQYF	TGTGCCAGCAGCTTAGCTAGCGGGGACCCCTCCTACGAGCAGTACTTC
many	TRBV3-1	TRBD2	TRBJ2-1	CASSQDPRVGGGAANEQFF	TGTGCCAGCAGCCAAGATCCCCGGGTTGGCGGGGGGGCCGCGAATGAGCAGTTCTTC
few	TRBV20-1	TRBD1	TRBJ2-3	CSARPMDRGRDTQYF	TGCAGTGCTAGGCCTATGGACAGGGGCAGGGATACGCAGTATTTT
many	TRBV3-1	NA	TRBJ2-5	CASSQSGETQYF	TGTGCCAGCAGCCAGAGTGGGGAGACCCAGTACTTC
medium-sized	TRBV6-5	NA	TRBJ2-7	CASSNGVVQYF	TGTGCCAGCAGCAATGGTGTTGTGCAGTACTTC
many	TRBV5-4	NA	TRBJ2-3	CASSGPGQSTDTQYF	TGTGCCAGCAGCGGACCGGGACAAAGCACAGATACGCAGTATTTT
many	TRBV7-9	NA	TRBJ1-4	CASSQTGLATNEKLFF	TGTGCCAGCAGCCAGACAGGCCTTGCAACTAATGAAAAACTGTTTTTT
many	TRBV7-9	NA	TRBJ1-1	CASSFGHQNTEAFF	TGTGCCAGCAGCTTCGGACACCAGAACACTGAAGCTTTCTTT
many	TRBV7-4	NA	TRBJ1-4	CASSPSRVTNEKLFF	TGTGCCAGCAGCCCCTCGCGGGTGACTAATGAAAAACTGTTTTTT
many	TRBV11-2	TRBD2	TRBJ2-7	CASSSTVMGLAATYEQYF	TGTGCCAGCAGCTCCACCGTCATGGGACTAGCGGCCACCTACGAGCAGTACTTC
many	TRBV28	NA	TRBJ2-7	CASINRAPYEQYF	TGTGCCAGCATCAACAGGGCCCCCTACGAGCAGTACTTC
many	TRBV7-8	NA	TRBJ2-7	CASSLSPMGTIYEQYF	TGTGCCAGCAGCTTAAGCCCTATGGGCACAATATACGAGCAGTACTTC
NA	TRBV2	NA	TRBJ1-1	CASTPPPGLIGTEAFF	TGTGCCAGCACCCCCCCCCCGGGGTTGATAGGGACTGAAGCTTTCTTT
many	TRBV19	NA	TRBJ2-3	CASRPDWTGEPDTQYF	TGTGCCAGTAGACCTGACTGGACGGGGGAGCCAGATACGCAGTATTTT
many	TRBV4-1	TRBD1	TRBJ1-1	CASSQSTGTGGTEAFF	TGCGCCAGCAGCCAGTCAACCGGGACAGGGGGCACTGAAGCTTTCTTT
many	TRBV4-3	NA	TRBJ1-2	CASSQVDGGYGYTF	TGCGCCAGCAGCCAAGTGGACGGCGGCTATGGCTACACCTTC
few	TRBV7-9	NA	TRBJ2-5	CASSLDWGQETQYF	TGTGCCAGCAGCCTCGACTGGGGACAAGAGACCCAGTACTTC
many	TRBV7-2	NA	TRBJ2-5	CASSSGAKETQYF	TGTGCCAGCAGCTCGGGGGCCAAGGAGACCCAGTACTTC
many	TRBV7-9	TRBD2	TRBJ2-3	CASSLESGASDTQYF	TGTGCCAGCAGCTTAGAGAGCGGGGCGTCCGATACGCAGTATTTT
many	TRBV10-2	NA	TRBJ1-2	CASSDIYGYTF	TGCGCCAGCAGTGATATCTATGGCTACACCTTC
many	TRBV6-2/TRBV6-3	NA	TRBJ1-1	CASSDDFRGTEAFF	TGTGCCAGCAGCGACGATTTCCGAGGGACTGAAGCTTTCTTT
many	TRBV5-1	NA	TRBJ2-7	CASSLGRGSGEQYF	TGCGCCAGCAGCTTGGGGCGGGGTTCGGGCGAGCAGTACTTC
many	TRBV27	NA	TRBJ1-1	CASSLGGARVVLNTEAFF	TGTGCCAGCAGTTTAGGGGGAGCACGCGTAGTCCTGAACACTGAAGCTTTCTTT
many	TRBV7-9	NA	TRBJ2-6	CASIVGGRQRSSGANVLTF	TGTGCCAGCATCGTCGGGGGTAGACAAAGGAGCTCTGGGGCCAACGTCCTGACTTTC
many	TRBV27	TRBD1	TRBJ1-2	CASSSDRSNYGYTF	TGTGCCAGCAGTTCGGACAGGAGCAACTATGGCTACACCTTC
many	TRBV12-3/TRBV12-4	NA	TRBJ2-5	CASSLDRKETQYF	TGTGCCAGCAGTTTAGACAGGAAAGAGACCCAGTACTTC
many	TRBV5-1	NA	TRBJ2-2	CASSFLPGPGELFF	TGCGCCAGCAGCTTTCTTCCCGGGCCCGGGGAGCTGTTTTTT
many	TRBV19	NA	TRBJ2-1	CASSTGGSYNEQFF	TGTGCCAGTAGTACTGGCGGGTCCTACAATGAGCAGTTCTTC
many	TRBV6-1	TRBD1	TRBJ2-3	CASRRQGAADTQYF	TGTGCCAGCAGGAGACAGGGGGCAGCAGATACGCAGTATTTT
many	TRBV27	NA	TRBJ1-1	CASSLGVRLEAFF	TGTGCCAGCAGCTTAGGGGTCCGCCTAGAAGCTTTCTTT
many	TRBV6-2/TRBV6-3	NA	TRBJ2-1	CASSSIGQGFYNEQFF	TGTGCCAGCAGTTCAATCGGGCAGGGCTTCTACAATGAGCAGTTCTTC